This paragraph reports one T cell receptor beta chain. Its target is unknown. Each cDNA held unique molecular identifiers, and template switching gave it a universal primer site. In TCRdb, the 5' RACE reads were re-called with MiXCR into one record per CDR3 protein. Counted here are a few hundred thousand distinct CDR3 sequences, around a tenth occurring once; the ten biggest clones make up around 3.1%. Germline CDR1 GTSNPN, CDR2 SVGIG (reference sequence). This CDR3 comprises 14 residues. Trimming stripped 7 bases from V and 0 bases from J, with 10 bases between. The data derive from a study of identical twins. General study points: Abundant beta clonotypes from cord blood bore fewer insertions; memory repertoires lacked this pattern. Analyses of zero insertions could be partly confounded by invariant MAIT and iNKT cells.

These data were likewise used in another study, on yellow fever vaccine responses in identical twins. Per that paper: Twins' vaccine T cell response reportedly seemed partly convergent, partly personalized.

Sequenced: PBMCs. The receptor was derived from a woman aged 18-29 years in good health. This chain links TRBV30 with TRBJ2-6; D not resolved. The CDR3 is CASLDHSGANVLTF. CDR3 coding DNA: TGTGCCTCTCTGGACCACTCTGGGGCCAACGTCCTGACTTTC.